This TCR beta chain was observed in a study of blood T cell repertoires in COVID-19. Study at large: The United States, Italy and Spain provided the acute and convalescent COVID-19 samples. T cells, B-cell-depleted T cells, or PBMCs supplied cDNA or gDNA.

Everyone who took part was roughly 18 to 89 years old, and they came from about two dozen US areas. Clones were read by immunoSEQ multiplex PCR, and TCRdb kept only the in-frame ones, dropping some. In the table there are about 350,000 clones, about 90% of which are singletons. Germline V gene data show CDR1 as MNHEY and CDR2 as SVGAGI. Trimming took 5 bases from V and 5 from J; bases not matched to a gene: 8. The CDR3 totals 15 residues. The source is a woman aged 25-40 years who had recovered from COVID-19. Sequencing was performed on PBMCs or T cells enriched from blood (not recorded which). The genes are TRBV6-5 and TRBJ2-3; 9 bases match TRBD1. The CDR3 sequence is CASSPWDRVGDTQYF. The DNA for the CDR3 is TGTGCCAGCAGTCCCTGGGACAGGGTGGGAGATACGCAGTATTTT.